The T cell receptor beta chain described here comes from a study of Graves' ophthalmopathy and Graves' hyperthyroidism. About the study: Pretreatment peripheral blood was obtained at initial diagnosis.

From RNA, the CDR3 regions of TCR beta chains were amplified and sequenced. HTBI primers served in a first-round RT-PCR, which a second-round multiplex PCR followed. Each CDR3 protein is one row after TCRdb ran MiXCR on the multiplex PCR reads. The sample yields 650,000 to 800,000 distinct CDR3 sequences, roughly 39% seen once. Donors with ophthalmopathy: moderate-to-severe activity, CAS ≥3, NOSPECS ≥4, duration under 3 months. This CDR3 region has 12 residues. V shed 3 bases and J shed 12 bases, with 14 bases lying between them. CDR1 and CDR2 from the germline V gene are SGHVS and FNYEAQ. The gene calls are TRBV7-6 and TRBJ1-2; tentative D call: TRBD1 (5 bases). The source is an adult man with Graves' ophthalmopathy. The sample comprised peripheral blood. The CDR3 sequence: CASSFGGPGNTF. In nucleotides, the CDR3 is TGTGCCAGCAGCTTTGGGGGACCTGGAAACACCTTC. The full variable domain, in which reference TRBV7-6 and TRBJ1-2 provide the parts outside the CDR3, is GAGVSQSPRYKVTKRGQDVALRCDPISGHVSLYWYRQALGQGPEFLTYFNYEAQQDKSGLPNDRFSAERPEGSISTLTIQRTEQRDSAMYRCASSFGGPGNTFGSGTRLTVV.